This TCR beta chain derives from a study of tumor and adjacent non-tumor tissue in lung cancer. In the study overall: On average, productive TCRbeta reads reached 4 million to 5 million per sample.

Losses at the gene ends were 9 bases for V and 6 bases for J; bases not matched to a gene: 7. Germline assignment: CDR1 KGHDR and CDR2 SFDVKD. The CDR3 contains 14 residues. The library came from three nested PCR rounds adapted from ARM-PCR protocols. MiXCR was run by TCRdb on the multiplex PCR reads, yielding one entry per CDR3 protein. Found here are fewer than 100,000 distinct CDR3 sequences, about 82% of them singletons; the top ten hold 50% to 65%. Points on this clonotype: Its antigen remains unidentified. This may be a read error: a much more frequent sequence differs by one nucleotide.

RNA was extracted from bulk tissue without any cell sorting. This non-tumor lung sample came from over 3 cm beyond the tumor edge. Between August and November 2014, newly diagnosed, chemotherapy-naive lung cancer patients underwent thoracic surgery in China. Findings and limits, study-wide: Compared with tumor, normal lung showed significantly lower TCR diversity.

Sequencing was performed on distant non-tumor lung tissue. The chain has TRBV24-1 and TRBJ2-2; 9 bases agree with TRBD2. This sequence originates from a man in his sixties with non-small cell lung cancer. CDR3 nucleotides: TGTGCCACCGAGGGACTAGCCGGGGCCGGGGAGCTGTTTTTT. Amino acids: CATEGLAGAGELFF.